One and the same sample provided the 20 T cell receptor beta chains below, sequenced in a study of human T cells and chemical hapten exposure. Via MiXCR, TCRdb re-called the RACE reads, giving one row per CDR3 protein. The sample yields nearly 95,000 distinct CDR3 sequences, 9.5% to 12% seen once. Regarding time point: patch test 2, 6 weeks after DPC sensitization. The treatment was: therapeutic diphenylcyclopropenone sensitization with weekly scalp DPC. Sequencing used whole blood, obtained in connection with sensitization to the hapten diphenylcyclopropenone (DPC). The source is a man in his forties with alopecia areata. Some clones in this sample may be carry-over from other donors' samples.

The CDR3 region has the DNA TGTGCCAGCTCCCGGACTAGGAACACCGGGGAGCTGTTTTTT. It encodes CASSRTRNTGELFF. V is TRBV7-2 and J is TRBJ2-2, with 7 positions matching TRBD2. CDR3 length equals 14 residues. The germline V gene encodes CDR1 SGHTA and CDR2 FQGNSA. V shed 8 bases and J 1 base; nucleotides not matched to a gene: 4.

This clonotype was found a few times. This chain links TRBV12-3 or TRBV12-4 with TRBJ2-5; 7 positions agree with TRBD2. The CDR3 has 13 amino acids. With 4 bases clipped from V and 5 bases from J, the junction kept 4 bases outside the gene matches. The CDR3 nucleotides are TGTGCCAGCAGTTCGGGGGGATTGGAGACCCAGTACTTC. Protein product: CASSSGGLETQYF.

This clonotype was picked up many times. This chain links TRBV20-1 with TRBJ2-1; the D call may be TRBD1 or TRBD2 (6 bases each). From germline, CDR1 is DFQATT and CDR2 SNEGSKA (reference sequence). Trimming took 3 bases from V and 3 from J, leaving 12 bases between them. The CDR3 spans 14 residues. The CDR3 protein is CSASRGQSYNEQFF. CDR3 nucleotides: TGCAGTGCTAGTCGGGGGCAGAGCTACAATGAGCAGTTCTTC.

This clonotype was detected a few times. The V gene is TRBV6-5, the J gene TRBJ2-3, with TRBD2 matching over 9 bases. Germline V CDR1 and CDR2: MNHEY, SVGAGI. The CDR3 is made up of 19 amino acids. Germline trimming cut 0 bases from V and 4 bases from J; bases unmatched to any gene: 14. CDR3 region: CASSYSSASGIGWADTQYF. The CDR3 nucleotides read TGTGCCAGCAGTTACTCTTCGGCTAGCGGGATTGGGTGGGCAGATACGCAGTATTTT.

This clonotype was seen ten or more times. The chain links TRBV29-1 to TRBJ2-7; D ambiguous. CDR1 and CDR2 from the germline V gene are SQVTM and ANQGSEA. The V and J ends lost 6 bases and 3 bases respectively, with 18 bases between them. The CDR3 totals 14 residues. The CDR3 sequence: CSVGGRPFGYEQYF. For the CDR3, the DNA is TGCAGCGTCGGCGGCAGACCCTTCGGCTACGAGCAGTACTTC.

This clonotype was seen a few times. V is TRBV24-1 and J is TRBJ2-3; 8 nucleotides align to TRBD1. Germline V gene data show CDR1 as KGHDR and CDR2 as SFDVKD. V was pared by 0 bases and J by 7 bases, with 5 bases of the junction left unmatched. The length of the CDR3 is 15 residues. The CDR3 DNA sequence: TGTGCCACCAGTGATTTGGGACAGGGAAGGAATACGCAGTATTTT. Its translation: CATSDLGQGRNTQYF.

V and J are TRBV9 and TRBJ2-7; D may be TRBD2 (6 bases). CDR1 SGDLS and CDR2 YYNGEE come from the germline V gene. Trimming pared 4 bases from V and 5 bases from J, leaving 16 bases between. This CDR3 region has 14 residues. The CDR3 loop reads CASSPGVWSDEQYV. CDR3 DNA sequence: TGTGCCAGCAGCCCGGGAGTTTGGTCGGACGAGCAGTACGTC.

J is TRBJ2-5 and V is TRBV15, with TRBD2 as a possible D gene (6 bases). Germline V gene sequence: CDR1 LNHNV, CDR2 YYDKDF (reference sequence). The CDR3 is made up of 15 amino acids. The germline V and J ends were trimmed by 2 bases and 5 bases, with 15 bases remaining between them. The CDR3 DNA sequence: TGTGCCACCAGCAGAACCCCCGGGACTTTGGAGACCCAGTACTTC. Its protein is CATSRTPGTLETQYF.

In this sample, this clonotype turned up a few times. The V gene is TRBV4-2, the J gene TRBJ2-5; TRBD2 agrees at 14 bases. This CDR3 contains 19 residues. The germline CDR1 and CDR2 sequences are LGHNA and YNFKEQ. V shed 1 base, J shed 5 bases, and the junction held 12 bases outside the gene matches. The DNA of the CDR3 is TGTGCCAGCAGCCAAGGGGTGCCGGGACTAGCGGGAGTTAGGGAGACCCAGTACTTC. Its translation: CASSQGVPGLAGVRETQYF.

The chain employs TRBV12-3 or TRBV12-4 and TRBJ2-7, with a weak D call TRBD1 (7 bases). The CDR3 extends over 15 amino acids. The V end lost 3 bases, the J end lost 5 bases, and 17 bases lay between the germline ends. In DNA, the CDR3 is TGTGCCAGCAGTTTCTTTGCAGGGGGGAAGGACGAGCAGTACTTC. This codes for CASSFFAGGKDEQYF.

This clonotype appeared a few times. The rearrangement links TRBV11-2 to TRBJ2-1; 13 bases map to TRBD2. V was pared by 2 bases and J by 4 bases, with 5 bases of the junction left unmatched. Germline loops: CDR1 SGHAT, CDR2 FQNNGV. This CDR3 has 17 amino acids. The CDR3: CASSLSRLAGGYNEQFF. The CDR3 DNA reads TGTGCCAGCAGCTTATCCCGACTAGCGGGAGGTTACAATGAGCAGTTCTTC.

The V gene is TRBV28, the J gene TRBJ2-3, with a tentative D call TRBD2 (5 bases). Deletions cut 10 bases from V and 1 base from J, with 12 bases between. Germline-derived CDR1 and CDR2 are MDHEN and SYDVKM. The CDR3 totals 13 residues. The CDR3 DNA is TGTGCCATTAAGAACGGGGGCACAGATACGCAGTATTTT. Translated, it gives CAIKNGGTDTQYF.

The genes are TRBV7-8 and TRBJ2-3; 9 positions match TRBD1. CDR3 length equals 16 residues. Trimming removed 5 bases from V and 0 bases from J; junction bases left unmatched: 6. Per germline, CDR1 SGHVS and CDR2 FQNEAQ. CDR3 nucleotides: TGTGCCAGCAGCCTACTAGGGACAGGGAGCACAGATACGCAGTATTTT. Amino acid sequence: CASSLLGTGSTDTQYF.

The V and J genes are TRBV6-5 and TRBJ2-3; D is unresolved. V was trimmed by 6 bases and J by 0 bases, leaving 10 bases between them. The CDR3 covers 14 residues. Germline V CDR1 and CDR2: MNHEY, SVGAGI. In DNA form, the CDR3 reads TGTGCCAGCAGCTCTAAATCTAGCACAGATACGCAGTATTTT. Protein: CASSSKSSTDTQYF.

This clonotype was seen once. Since the CDR3 does not end with the conserved phenylalanine or tryptophan, this likely comes from a read error. CDR3 bases: TGTGCCAGCAGCTTATTTGGACAGGGGTGGCTCGCGAACACTGAAGCTTTCCTT. Translated: CASSLFGQGWLANTEAFL. The chain has TRBV7-9 and TRBJ1-1, with 9 bases lining up with TRBD1. The germline CDR1 and CDR2 sequences are SEHNR and FQNEAQ (reference sequence). Trimming took 2 bases from V and 1 from J; bases not matched to a gene: 11. This CDR3 is built from 18 residues.

This clonotype was counted between two and nine times. V is TRBV12-3 or TRBV12-4 and J is TRBJ2-3, with D perhaps matching TRBD1 (7 bases). The V end was cut by 5 bases, the J end by 0 bases, with 15 bases between. The CDR3 has 16 residues. The CDR3 nucleotides are TGTGCCAGCAGTGGGGGGACAGCTCAAAGCACAGATACGCAGTATTTT. Translated: CASSGGTAQSTDTQYF.

V is TRBV11-2 and J is TRBJ2-5; 8 bases map to TRBD2. CDR3 length: 16 residues. The V gene end was trimmed by 3 bases and the J gene end by 1 base; junction bases not matched to a gene: 7. Germline V gives CDR1 SGHAT, CDR2 FQNNGV. The CDR3, as DNA: TGTGCCAGCAGCTTCGTTTTTGGGACTAGCCAAGAGACCCAGTACTTC. It codes for CASSFVFGTSQETQYF.

V is TRBV7-9 and J is TRBJ2-3; possible D gene TRBD1, 6 bases. Trimming removed 1 base at V and 2 bases at J, with 16 bases between. The germline gives CDR1 SEHNR, CDR2 FQNEAQ (reference sequence). The length of the CDR3 is 17 residues. The CDR3 nucleotides are TGTGCCAGCAGCTTAGGAGACGGGGACACATACACAGATACGCAGTATTTT. Protein sequence: CASSLGDGDTYTDTQYF.

The rearrangement joins TRBV20-1 to TRBJ2-2, with 9 bases fitting TRBD2. This CDR3 has 14 residues. V lost 6 bases to trimming and J lost 5 bases; unmatched junction nucleotides: 7. The germline V gene has CDR1 DFQATT and CDR2 SNEGSKA (reference sequence). CDR3 coding DNA: TGCAGTGCGCTTAGCGGGAGTTTGACCGGGGAGCTGTTTTTT. Translated: CSALSGSLTGELFF.

This clonotype showed up just a few times. V is TRBV24-1 and J is TRBJ2-1; TRBD1 agrees at 7 bases. This CDR3 has 13 residues. V shed 4 bases, J shed 10 bases, and the junction held 6 bases outside the gene matches. CDR1 and CDR2 (germline): KGHDR, SFDVKD. The CDR3 loop is CATSDFVGGEQFF. DNA for the CDR3: TGTGCCACCAGTGACTTCGTAGGGGGCGAGCAGTTCTTC.